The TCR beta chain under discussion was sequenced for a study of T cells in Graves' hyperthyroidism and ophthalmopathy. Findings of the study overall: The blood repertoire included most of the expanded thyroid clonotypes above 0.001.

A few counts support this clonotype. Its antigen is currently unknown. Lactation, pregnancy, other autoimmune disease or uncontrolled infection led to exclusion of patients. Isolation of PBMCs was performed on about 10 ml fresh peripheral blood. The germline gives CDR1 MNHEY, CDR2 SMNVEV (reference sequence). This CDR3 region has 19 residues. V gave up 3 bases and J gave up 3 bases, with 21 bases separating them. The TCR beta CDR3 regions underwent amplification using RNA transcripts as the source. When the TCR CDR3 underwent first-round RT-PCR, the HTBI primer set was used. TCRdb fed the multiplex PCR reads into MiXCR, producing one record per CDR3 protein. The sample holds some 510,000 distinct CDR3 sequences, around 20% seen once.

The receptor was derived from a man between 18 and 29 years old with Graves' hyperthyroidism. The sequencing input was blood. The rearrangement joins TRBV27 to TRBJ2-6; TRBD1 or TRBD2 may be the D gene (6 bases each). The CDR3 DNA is TGTGCCAGCAGTTTGGTGGTGGGTACGGGGGCTGATGGGGCCAACGTCCTGACTTTC. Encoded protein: CASSLVVGTGADGANVLTF.